This is a list of T cell receptor beta chains from one sample in a study of sequential checkpoint blockade in melanoma. The assay was immunoSEQ multiplex PCR, and TCRdb's table has in-frame clones only and misses some. Of around 8,000 clones in the sample, roughly 70% are singletons; the top ten hold approximately 50%. The sample consisted of CD8+ T cells sorted from blood (inferred from file names), taken from a patient given nivolumab and ipilimumab in sequence. The origin of the receptors is a human patient with melanoma. Some clones in this sample may be carry-over from other donors' samples. The CDR3 runs from the conserved cysteine through the conserved F or W.

TRBV7-9,TRBJ2-7,CASSRPGTGFYEQYF
TRBV11-2,TRBJ2-7,CASRYSSGSSYEQYF
TRBV27,TRBJ1-2,CASSSGQYYGYTF
TRBV7-9,TRBJ1-5,CASSLTVSNQPQHF
TRBV9,TRBJ1-2,CASSNSTGVYGYTF
TRBV19,TRBJ2-7,CASSITGGHEQYF
TRBV7-2,TRBJ1-2,CASSLTGYHGYTF
TRBV4-3,TRBJ1-1,CASSQDRYPVEAFF
TRBV6-6,TRBJ1-1,CASSYPAGGAGAFF
TRBV7-9,TRBJ2-7,CASSLQSGGKYEQYF
TRBV4-3,TRBJ2-7,CASSQDHLGQGYEQYF
TRBV28,TRBJ2-7,CASSPRVAGTYEQYF
TRBV12-5,TRBJ2-7,CASAPGGSSYEQYF
TRBV28,TRBJ1-5,CASSLPPGQPNQPQHF
TRBV27,TRBJ2-7,CASSIQGANNEQYF
TRBV7-9,TRBJ2-2,CASSFSGGNTGELFF
TRBV6-1,TRBJ1-5,CASSESTGGGNQPQHF
TRBV5-1,TRBJ2-1,CASGSDRGYGEQFF
TRBV7-9,TRBJ1-1,CASTRGLNTEAFF
TRBV9,TRBJ1-6,CASSGDRVGLHF
TRBV11-2,TRBJ2-5,CASTPRGKETQYF
TRBV4-3,.,CASSRGRQGSSYEQYF
TRBV7-2,TRBJ1-5,CASTLPGGGQPQHF
TRBV10-3,TRBJ1-1,CATRIGVNTEAFF
TRBV6-5,TRBJ1-2,CASSYSGQGEGGYTF
TRBV7-2,TRBJ1-5,CASSLTVSNQPQHF